Below, 22 T cell receptor beta chains from the same sample are listed, as sequenced in a study of T cells in Graves' hyperthyroidism and ophthalmopathy. Regions amplified from RNA transcripts were the TCR beta CDR3 regions. An initial round of RT-PCR targeting the TCR CDR3 relied on the HTBI primer set. In TCRdb, the multiplex PCR reads were re-called with MiXCR into one record per CDR3 protein. The sample lists about 640,000 distinct CDR3 sequences; more than 20% were seen once. The source material was blood. Receptors originate from a man aged 25-45 years with Graves' ophthalmopathy.

The chain combines TRBV29-1 with TRBJ2-6; D possibly corresponds to TRBD1 (6 bases). The CDR3 length is 16 residues. CDR1 SQVTM and CDR2 ANQGSEA come from the germline V gene. The germline V and J ends were trimmed by 0 bases and 2 bases, with 11 bases remaining between them. This CDR3 is CSVEDPTGTGANVLTF. As DNA, the CDR3 is TGCAGCGTTGAAGACCCCACAGGGACTGGGGCCAACGTCCTGACTTTC.

This sequence joins TRBV28 and TRBJ2-5; D remains ambiguous. The V end lost 3 bases, the J end lost 0 bases, and 8 bases lay between the germline ends. In germline, CDR1 is MDHEN, CDR2 SYDVKM. The CDR3 sequence is 14 residues long. The CDR3 DNA is TGTGCCAGCAGTTTCGGCGGTCACCAAGAGACCCAGTACTTC. Translated: CASSFGGHQETQYF.

This clonotype was recorded a few times. The chain carries TRBV5-6 and TRBJ2-2; D remains unclear. CDR1 SGHDT and CDR2 YYEEEE come from the germline V gene. The ends were cut back, 1 base at V and 5 bases at J, with 12 bases in the middle. The CDR3 runs 15 residues. In nucleotides, the CDR3 is TGTGCCAGCAGCTTGACCCCTCCCCCTACCGGGGAGCTGTTTTTT. This gives the protein CASSLTPPPTGELFF.

This clonotype was counted once. This chain connects TRBV4-1 to TRBJ2-7, with D tentatively TRBD1 or TRBD2 (5 bases each). This CDR3 spans 14 amino acids. Per the germline V gene, CDR1 is MGHRA and CDR2 is YSYEKL. Between the trimmed V and J ends, which lost 0 bases and 2 bases, there was a span of 8 bases. The CDR3 DNA is TGCGCCAGCAGCCAAGAGGGACGGCCCTACGAGCAGTACTTC. Its translation: CASSQEGRPYEQYF.

The CDR3 loop reads CASSTLHHYGYTF. CDR3 nucleotides: TGTGCCAGCAGTACACTACACCACTATGGCTACACCTTC. The V and J genes are TRBV28 and TRBJ1-2; unclear D gene. Germline values: CDR1 MDHEN, CDR2 SYDVKM. CDR3 length: 13 amino acids. V shed 5 bases and J shed 3 bases, with 10 bases lying between them.

This chain uses TRBV20-1 with TRBJ2-2; 8 bases fit TRBD1. J was trimmed by 2 bases and V by 6 bases; bases with no gene match: 8. CDR1 and CDR2 (germline): DFQATT, SNEGSKA (reference sequence). The CDR3 runs to 15 residues. CDR3 sequence (DNA): TGCAGTGCAGCCCATGGACAGGGTAACACCGGGGAGCTGTTTTTT. It is translated as CSAAHGQGNTGELFF.

The sample holds many counts of this clonotype. J is TRBJ2-3 and V is TRBV6-1; 7 positions agree with TRBD2. CDR1 and CDR2 (germline): MNHNS, SASEGT. The CDR3 is 16 amino acids. After removal of 2 bases from V and 9 bases from J, the junction contained 14 bases not matched to a gene. Written as DNA, the CDR3 is TGTGCCAGCAGTGAAATTGCGGGAGAGTGGAGGATAACGCAGTATTTT. As protein: CASSEIAGEWRITQYF.

Comment on this clonotype: At one end the junction does not follow the germline gene, possibly because of a read error. The chain carries TRBV7-7 and TRBJ2-1; no clear D. CDR1 and CDR2 (germline): SSHAT, FNYEAQ (reference sequence). The length of the CDR3 is 14 residues. The CDR3 reads CASSLGGSGNEQFF. Here the CDR3 DNA reads TGTGCTAGCAGCTTAGGTGGCTCAGGCAATGAGCAGTTCTTC.

This clonotype was seen at least ten times. This rearrangement joins TRBV28 to TRBJ2-7; no reliable D call. This CDR3 is 18 amino acids long. Between the trimmed V and J ends, which lost 4 bases and 2 bases, there was a span of 24 bases. Germline CDR1 is MDHEN and CDR2 is SYDVKM. The chain's CDR3 is CASSSLWAEPNHTYEQYF. CDR3 sequence (DNA): TGTGCCAGCAGTTCTTTGTGGGCAGAACCCAATCATACCTACGAGCAGTACTTC.

This chain connects TRBV4-1 to TRBJ2-1; tentatively, D is TRBD1 or TRBD2 (5 bases each). V lost 0 bases and J lost 13, with 10 bases in between. CDR3 length: 12 amino acids. Per the germline V gene, CDR1 is MGHRA and CDR2 is YSYEKL. This CDR3 reads CASSQDREIQFF. As DNA, the CDR3 is TGCGCCAGCAGCCAAGACAGGGAGATCCAGTTCTTC.

This clonotype was counted only a few times. J is TRBJ2-5 and V is TRBV20-1, with D possibly TRBD2 on 5 matching bases. The CDR3 covers 15 residues. Germline CDR1 and CDR2: DFQATT and SNEGSKA (reference sequence). Trimming shortened V by 2 bases and J by 2 bases, and 15 bases separated the two germline ends. The CDR3 DNA sequence: TGCAGTGCTAGAACCCCTAGGAGGCTGCAAGAGACCCAGTACTTC. It codes for CSARTPRRLQETQYF.

This clonotype was counted ten times or more. V and J are TRBV18 and TRBJ2-7; 7 positions agree with TRBD2. The CDR3 sequence is 15 residues long. J gave up 0 bases and V 3 bases, and 5 bases lay outside the gene matches. Germline assignment: CDR1 KGHSH and CDR2 LQKENI. The CDR3 DNA reads TGTGCCAGCTCACCCCTCGCTAGCGGCTCCTACGAGCAGTACTTC. Its translation: CASSPLASGSYEQYF.

The V gene is TRBV6-2 or TRBV6-3, the J gene TRBJ2-2; D is unclear. Per germline, CDR1 MNHEY and CDR2 SVGEGT. The CDR3 runs to 12 residues. Trimming stripped 7 bases from V and 3 bases from J, with 6 bases between. CDR3 in DNA: TGTGCCAGCAATGGGGACACCGGGGAGCTGTTTTTT. This encodes CASNGDTGELFF.

This clonotype was seen more than once but under ten times. The rearrangement uses TRBV18 and TRBJ2-1; TRBD1 matches at 9 bases. After removal of 3 bases from V and 6 bases from J, the junction contained 3 bases not matched to a gene. The V gene's germline CDR1 is KGHSH and CDR2 LQKENI. This CDR3 comprises 14 residues. The CDR3, as DNA: TGTGCCAGCTCACCGGGGGACAGGGCCAATGAGCAGTTCTTC. It translates to CASSPGDRANEQFF. Full variable domain (missing parts from reference TRBV18 and TRBJ2-1): NAGVMQNPRHLVRRRGQEARLRCSPMKGHSHVYWYRQLPEEGLKFMVYLQKENIIDESGMPKERFSAEFPKEGPSILRIQQVVRGDSAAYFCASSPGDRANEQFFGPGTRLTVL.

The V gene is TRBV4-1, the J gene TRBJ1-1, with D uncertain. The germline CDR1 and CDR2 sequences are MGHRA and YSYEKL. The CDR3 is made up of 15 amino acids. Trimming took 0 bases from V and 1 from J, leaving 9 bases between them. CDR3: CASSQEVHRNTEAFF. The CDR3 DNA sequence: TGCGCCAGCAGCCAAGAAGTCCACAGGAACACTGAAGCTTTCTTT.

The sample holds a few counts of this clonotype. CDR3 coding DNA: TGCAGTGCTCCCGGAGGGGGAATAGAAAAACTGTTTTTT. Translation gives CSAPGGGIEKLFF. The rearrangement links TRBV20-1 to TRBJ1-4; perhaps TRBD1 as D (6 bases). The CDR3 covers 13 residues. V lost 5 bases and J lost 8, with 15 bases in between. The germline V gene has CDR1 DFQATT and CDR2 SNEGSKA (reference sequence).

The CDR3 reads CSAPGGGYTF. For the CDR3, the DNA is TGCAGTGCTCCCGGAGGTGGCTACACCTTC. The chain recombines TRBV20-1 with TRBJ1-2; D gene unclear. Germline V lookup: CDR1 DFQATT, CDR2 SNEGSKA (reference sequence). Deletions cut 5 bases from V and 7 bases from J, with 8 bases between. This CDR3 comprises 10 residues.

In this sample, this clonotype turned up a few times. This chain connects TRBV20-1 to TRBJ2-7; 11 bases agree with TRBD2. The CDR3 covers 16 residues. Germline CDR1 reads DFQATT; CDR2 reads SNEGSKA (reference sequence). V trimming: 3 bases; J trimming: 2 bases; junction bases outside the gene matches: 9. DNA of the CDR3: TGCAGTGCTAGTTGGGAGATAGCGGGAGGGGCCTACGAGCAGTACTTC. Protein product: CSASWEIAGGAYEQYF.

This clonotype was observed at least ten times. The genes are TRBV27 and TRBJ1-5; no definite D call. The CDR3 is 13 amino acids. Germline values: CDR1 MNHEY, CDR2 SMNVEV (reference sequence). Trimming removed 3 bases at V and 5 bases at J, with 8 bases between. For the CDR3, the DNA is TGTGCCAGCAGTTTGACCTTACATCAGCCCCAGCATTTT. Translating it yields CASSLTLHQPQHF.

This rearrangement joins TRBV7-9 to TRBJ1-2; 12 bases agree with TRBD1. The V gene end was trimmed by 7 bases and the J gene end by 4 bases; junction bases not matched to a gene: 7. The germline V gene has CDR1 SEHNR and CDR2 FQNEAQ (reference sequence). CDR3 length equals 15 residues. The CDR3 DNA follows: TGTGCCAGCAACGAGGGACAGGGGGCGCGCTATGGCTACACCTTC. It encodes CASNEGQGARYGYTF.

This clonotype was seen only a few times. This CDR3 is CASPQNTGELFF. The CDR3 coding sequence is TGTGCCAGTCCACAGAACACCGGGGAGCTGTTTTTT. The V call is TRBV2, the J call TRBJ2-2; D is undetermined. The CDR3 extends over 12 amino acids. The germline V and J ends were trimmed by 9 bases and 1 base, with 6 bases remaining between them. Germline V gene sequence: CDR1 SNHLY, CDR2 FYNNEI.

At least ten counts were recorded for this clonotype. V is TRBV3-1 and J is TRBJ2-1; TRBD2 matches 7 bases. V shed 6 bases, J shed 1 base, and the junction held 9 bases outside the gene matches. This CDR3 has 16 residues. Per germline, CDR1 LGHDT and CDR2 YNNKEL (reference sequence). For the CDR3, the DNA is TGTGCCAGCAGTCCTCGGGCTAGCGGATCCTACAATGAGCAGTTCTTC. Amino acids: CASSPRASGSYNEQFF.